This T cell receptor beta chain was identified during a study of regulatory T cells in long-lasting Graves disease. Study context: Over 5 years on antithyroid drugs plus positive TSH receptor antibodies marked Graves' disease as persistent.

Time point here: persistent/refractory GD, antithyroid drugs over 5 years with positive TRAb. Scientists built the TCR library using RNA that was extracted from PBMCs. Graves' disease was diagnosed by American Thyroid Association guidelines. This CDR3 spans 13 amino acids. V trimming: 10 bases; J trimming: 5 bases; junction bases outside the gene matches: 8. Germline assignment: CDR1 KGHDR and CDR2 SFDVKD. Libraries of TCR beta came from iRepertoire HTBI primers plus Arm-PCR of CDR3 regions. TCRdb redid the calling of the multiplex PCR reads with MiXCR, one entry per CDR3 protein. The repertoire holds 310,000 or so distinct CDR3 sequences, with about 19% as singletons.

The clonotype comes from a female donor with Graves disease. This material consisted of peripheral blood mononuclear cells (PBMCs), taken when the disease was refractory, from a patient treated with antithyroid drugs. The V call is TRBV24-1, the J call TRBJ1-1, with 8 nucleotides matching TRBD1. In DNA form, the CDR3 reads TGTGCCACTATGACAGGGGCGGGAACTGAAGCTTTCTTT. Translating it yields CATMTGAGTEAFF.